One sample yielded the 11 T cell receptor beta chains listed below, sequenced in a study of cytomegalovirus exposure and HLA in healthy donors. This table comes from immunoSEQ multiplex PCR, and its TCRdb copy is limited to in-frame clones, with some not included. In the table there are 150,000 to 200,000 clones, around 88% of which are singletons. Input material: PBMCs. The source of these receptors is a woman aged 18-35 years in good health and CMV-seronegative.

The rearrangement uses TRBV2 and TRBJ1-2; 7 bases align to TRBD1. The CDR3 is 14 amino acids. CDR1 SNHLY and CDR2 FYNNEI come from the germline V gene. J lost 3 bases, V lost 6 bases, and 7 bases had no gene match. The CDR3 loop reads CASSLQGNDYGYTF. In DNA form, the CDR3 reads TGTGCCAGCAGCCTACAGGGGAATGACTATGGCTACACCTTC.

This chain links TRBV5-1 with TRBJ1-1, with TRBD1 as a possible D gene (6 bases). V lost 4 bases, J lost 0 bases, and 13 bases lay in between. CDR1 SGHRS and CDR2 YFSETQ come from the germline V gene. The CDR3 covers 15 residues. CDR3 protein: CASSIWDNMNTEAFF. In nucleotides, the CDR3 is TGCGCCAGCAGCATCTGGGACAACATGAACACTGAAGCTTTCTTT.

The chain recombines TRBV6-1 with TRBJ1-4, with 7 bases matching TRBD1. The CDR3 totals 13 residues. The germline V gene has CDR1 MNHNS and CDR2 SASEGT. J was trimmed by 7 bases and V by 8 bases; bases with no gene match: 7. CDR3 sequence: CASSTGLREKLFF. As DNA, the CDR3 is TGTGCCAGCTCGACAGGGTTACGTGAAAAACTGTTTTTT.

V is TRBV27 and J is TRBJ2-7; TRBD2 matches 8 bases. Germline CDR1 reads MNHEY; CDR2 reads SMNVEV (reference sequence). The CDR3 is 15 residues long. The V and J ends lost 5 bases and 7 bases, in that order; junction bases with no gene match: 13. In DNA, the CDR3 is TGTGCCAGCAGTCAGCGGGGGCGCGTCTTAGGGGAGCAGTACTTC. This encodes CASSQRGRVLGEQYF.

The V call is TRBV25-1, the J call TRBJ1-1; a possible D gene is TRBD1 (5 bases). The CDR3 is 11 amino acids. Germline V lookup: CDR1 MGHDK, CDR2 SYGVNS. V lost 4 bases and J 6 bases, leaving 6 bases between the germline ends. The CDR3 loop is CASSVGPEAFF. As DNA, the CDR3 is TGTGCCAGCAGTGTGGGGCCTGAAGCTTTCTTT.

J is TRBJ1-6 and V is TRBV14, with no clear D. CDR1 and CDR2 from the germline V gene are SGHDN and FVKESK. Deletions cut 0 bases from V and 14 bases from J, with 5 bases between. This CDR3 spans 11 amino acids. In DNA, the CDR3 is TGTGCCAGCAGCCAAGATTTCACCCTCCACTTT. Its protein product is CASSQDFTLHF. Combining the CDR3 with reference TRBV14 and TRBJ1-6 gives the whole variable domain EAGVTQFPSHSVIEKGQTVTLRCDPISGHDNLYWYRRVMGKEIKFLLHFVKESKQDESGMPNNRFLAERTGGTYSTLKVQPAELEDSGVYFCASSQDFTLHFGNGTRLTVT.

The chain has TRBV5-1 and TRBJ2-3; no definite D call. V gave up 3 bases and J gave up 5 bases, with 13 bases separating them. The CDR3 has 14 residues. From germline, CDR1 is SGHRS and CDR2 YFSETQ. CDR3 sequence: CASSSPRSGDTQYF. CDR3 DNA sequence: TGCGCCAGCAGCTCACCCCGGAGTGGAGATACGCAGTATTTT.

V gene TRBV19 combines with J gene TRBJ2-7; no firm D call. CDR3 length: 12 residues. CDR1 LNHDA and CDR2 SQIVND come from the germline V gene (reference sequence). The V gene lost 1 base and the J gene lost 3 bases, with 4 bases spanning the gap. The CDR3 sequence is CASSIAGYEQYF. The CDR3 nucleotides are TGTGCCAGTAGTATAGCGGGCTACGAGCAGTACTTC.

The chain links TRBV18 to TRBJ2-4, with D possibly TRBD2 on 6 matching bases. V lost 0 bases, J lost 7 bases, and 19 bases lay in between. CDR3 length: 17 amino acids. Germline assignment: CDR1 KGHSH and CDR2 LQKENI. The CDR3 region has the DNA TGTGCCAGCTCACCACCCGATCGTCTGAGAGGAGGGAACATTCAGTACTTC. Its translation: CASSPPDRLRGGNIQYF.

V is TRBV29-1 and J is TRBJ2-7; TRBD1 matches 7 bases. Germline V CDR1 and CDR2: SQVTM, ANQGSEA. V shed 1 base, J shed 0 bases, and the junction held 9 bases outside the gene matches. This CDR3 contains 16 residues. The CDR3 sequence: CSVEGVQGKSSYEQYF. The CDR3 bases are TGCAGCGTTGAAGGGGTACAGGGGAAGAGCTCCTACGAGCAGTACTTC.

The chain combines TRBV6-1 with TRBJ1-2; 8 nucleotides match TRBD1. J lost 4 bases, V lost 9 bases, and 13 bases had no gene match. Per germline, CDR1 MNHNS and CDR2 SASEGT. The CDR3 sequence is 15 residues long. CDR3 sequence (DNA): TGTGCCAGTTGTTTAGGCGGGACAGGATTCTATGGCTACACCTTC. This codes for CASCLGGTGFYGYTF.